These 24 T cell receptor beta chains share one sample of origin, sequenced in a study of shared clonotypes between healthy human individuals (dated by TCRdb to 2018 to 2021). Receptors were amplified or captured by the immunoSEQ multiplex PCR assay. Entries here come from immuneACCESS through TCRdb and include only in-frame sequences with V and J called. Some clones fail to appear in such tables; in the studies checked, an unresolved V gene covers under half of the shortfall, and the cause of the remainder is unknown. This sample comprises around 2.3 million clones, nearly 97% of them detected only once. The ten biggest clones cover roughly 0.13% of the sample. The sequencing sample was made of naive CD4+ T cells sorted from blood. The sample's cell subset or site, from its label and the paper: CD45RA+ positively selected. The receptors originated from a man aged 18 to 29 in good health.

Regarding this clone: An end of the junction does not agree with germline; a read error may underlie this. The chain links TRBV7-7 to TRBJ2-1; 8 positions agree with TRBD2. The CDR3 length is 14 residues. Germline CDR1 SSHAT, CDR2 FNYEAQ (reference sequence). CDR3 amino acids: CASSLAGTSNEQFF. CDR3 DNA: TGTGCTAGCAGCTTAGCGGGGACCAGCAATGAGCAGTTCTTC.

This chain joins TRBV7-6 and TRBJ1-4; the D is unclear. CDR3 length: 14 amino acids. Germline CDR1 and CDR2: SGHVS and FNYEAQ. Trimming removed 2 bases from V and 8 bases from J, with 12 bases in between. CDR3 protein: CASSLLEAGEKLFF. The CDR3 DNA reads as TGTGCCAGCAGCTTATTAGAGGCTGGGGAAAAACTGTTTTTT.

This clone was counted a single time. V usage is TRBV5-1 and J usage is TRBJ2-1; 13 bases align to TRBD2. The V and J ends lost 5 bases and 6 bases, in that order; junction bases with no gene match: 5. Per the germline V gene, CDR1 is SGHRS and CDR2 is YFSETQ. The CDR3 length is 15 residues. In nucleotides, the CDR3 is TGCGCCAGCAGTTATGGGACTAGCGGGGCCAATGAGCAGTTCTTC. It is translated as CASSYGTSGANEQFF.

The chain recombines TRBV5-4 with TRBJ2-5; weak D call: TRBD2 (5 bases). In germline, CDR1 is SGHNT, CDR2 YYREEE (reference sequence). The CDR3 has 16 residues. With 3 bases removed from V and 4 bases from J, the gap between germline ends came to 19 bases. CDR3 DNA: TGTGCCAGCAGCTGGGAGCGGTCCTCCACTGGAGAGACCCAGTACTTC. Residues: CASSWERSSTGETQYF.

The chain uses TRBV5-1 and TRBJ2-6; a weak D match, TRBD2 (5 bases). Per germline, CDR1 SGHRS and CDR2 YFSETQ. The CDR3 sequence is 17 residues long. Deletions cut 1 base from V and 0 bases from J, with 11 bases between. The CDR3 DNA is TGCGCCAGCAGCTTGAGCGGCTCGGGCTCTGGGGCCAACGTCCTGACTTTC. It codes for CASSLSGSGSGANVLTF.

V usage is TRBV6-5 and J usage is TRBJ1-5, with D unclear. Trimming removed 6 bases at V and 2 bases at J, with 8 bases between. CDR3 size: 13 residues. The germline V gene encodes CDR1 MNHEY and CDR2 SVGAGI. This chain's CDR3 is CASSRRRNQPQHF. The CDR3 region has the DNA TGTGCCAGCAGCCGGAGGCGCAATCAGCCCCAGCATTTT.

Comments on this clone: The same CDR3 arises from other DNA sequences in this sample as well. This sequence joins TRBV19 and TRBJ2-7, with no clear D. Germline assignment: CDR1 LNHDA and CDR2 SQIVND (reference sequence). With 3 bases removed from V and 4 bases from J, the gap between germline ends came to 10 bases. The CDR3 loop spans 13 amino acids. This CDR3 is CASSIGRLYEQYF. CDR3 bases: TGTGCCAGTAGTATTGGCAGGTTGTACGAGCAGTACTTC. The full variable domain, rest sourced from reference TRBV19 and TRBJ2-7, is DGGITQSPKYLFRKEGQNVTLSCEQNLNHDAMYWYRQDPGQGLRLIYYSQIVNDFQKGDIAEGYSVSREKKESFPLTVTSAQKNPTAFYLCASSIGRLYEQYFGPGTRLTVT.

This sequence joins TRBV6-5 and TRBJ1-2; no definite D call. V gave up 4 bases and J gave up 3 bases, with 9 bases separating them. CDR3 length equals 13 residues. From germline, CDR1 is MNHEY and CDR2 SVGAGI. The CDR3 here is CASSSRSDYGYTF. In DNA form, the CDR3 reads TGTGCCAGCAGTTCTCGCAGCGACTATGGCTACACCTTC.

The chain joins TRBV5-1 to TRBJ2-2; 7 bases are a match to TRBD1. Per germline, CDR1 SGHRS and CDR2 YFSETQ. The V segment lost 0 bases and the J segment 3 bases; nucleotides outside the gene matches: 14. The CDR3 contains 19 residues. The CDR3 protein is CASSLARTGSPDHTGELFF. The CDR3 nucleotides read TGCGCCAGCAGCTTGGCTAGGACAGGAAGTCCCGACCACACCGGGGAGCTGTTTTTT.

The chain recombines TRBV7-9 with TRBJ1-2; no clear D. V lost 1 base and J 2 bases, leaving 8 bases between the germline ends. Germline CDR1 and CDR2: SEHNR and FQNEAQ (reference sequence). There are 14 residues in the CDR3. The CDR3 coding sequence is TGTGCCAGCAGCTTAGTGGGGTGGAACTATGGCTACACCTTC. Its translation: CASSLVGWNYGYTF. The full variable domain, its missing parts supplied by reference TRBV7-9 and TRBJ1-2, is DTGVSQNPRHKITKRGQNVTFRCDPISEHNRLYWYRQTLGQGPEFLTYFQNEAQLEKSRLLSDRFSAERPKGSFSTLEIQRTEQGDSAMYLCASSLVGWNYGYTFGSGTRLTVV.

The chain carries TRBV9 and TRBJ2-1; 9 nucleotides match TRBD2. Germline CDR1 is SGDLS and CDR2 is YYNGEE. This CDR3 is built from 15 residues. The V gene end was trimmed by 2 bases and the J gene end by 1 base; junction bases not matched to a gene: 1. The CDR3: CASSVGLASYNEQFF. The CDR3 DNA sequence: TGTGCCAGCAGCGTCGGACTAGCGTCCTACAATGAGCAGTTCTTC.

The chain employs TRBV19 and TRBJ1-4, with 11 bases matching TRBD1. The CDR3 is 15 amino acids. V lost 3 bases, J lost 6 bases, and 3 bases stayed unmatched. CDR1 is LNHDA, CDR2 SQIVND, per germline (reference sequence). CDR3 residues: CASSIRTGGYEKLFF. In nucleotides, the CDR3 is TGTGCCAGTAGTATCCGGACAGGGGGCTATGAAAAACTGTTTTTT.

This clone was recorded once. This chain links TRBV29-1 with TRBJ2-5; 7 bases agree with TRBD1. The end of the DNA is better explained by TRBJ2-7, so the J call may be wrong. This CDR3 comprises 13 residues. CDR1 SQVTM and CDR2 ANQGSEA come from the germline V gene. The CDR3 bases are TGCAGCGTTGAAGGGGACAGATCCTACGAGCAGTACTTC. Translating gives CSVEGDRSYEQYF.

The chain has TRBV7-2 and TRBJ2-3, with D hard to call. This CDR3 contains 13 residues. The V end lost 1 base, the J end lost 6 bases, and 8 bases lay between the germline ends. Germline V gene data show CDR1 as SGHTA and CDR2 as FQGNSA. CDR3 in amino acids: CASSLVLKDTQYF. CDR3 coding DNA: TGTGCCAGCAGCTTAGTCCTGAAGGATACGCAGTATTTT. The whole variable domain, filled in from reference TRBV7-2 and TRBJ2-3, reads GAGVSQSPSNKVTEKGKDVELRCDPISGHTALYWYRQSLGQGLEFLIYFQGNSAPDKSGLPSDRFSAERTGGSVSTLTIQRTQQEDSAVYLCASSLVLKDTQYFGPGTRLTVL.

A note on this clone: This sample also contains other DNA sequences that code for the same CDR3. This chain uses TRBV7-9 with TRBJ2-2, with unresolved D. V gave up 1 base and J gave up 0 bases, with 3 bases separating them. Germline V gene data show CDR1 as SEHNR and CDR2 as FQNEAQ (reference sequence). There are 14 residues in the CDR3. The CDR3 DNA reads TGTGCCAGCAGCTTAGGATCGAACACCGGGGAGCTGTTTTTT. Translating gives CASSLGSNTGELFF.

This clone was counted once. This chain links TRBV27 with TRBJ1-3, with a weak D call TRBD1 (6 bases). V was shortened by 5 bases and J by 13 bases, with 18 bases between the two germline ends. CDR3 length: 13 amino acids. Germline CDR1 reads MNHEY; CDR2 reads SMNVEV (reference sequence). The CDR3 nucleotides read TGTGCCAGCAGTCCAGACGTACAGGGACGAATATATTTT. Translation: CASSPDVQGRIYF.

J is TRBJ1-1 and V is TRBV14; a possible D gene is TRBD1 (6 bases). The length of the CDR3 is 16 residues. V gave up 3 bases and J gave up 4 bases, with 18 bases separating them. Looked up from germline, CDR1 is SGHDN and CDR2 is FVKESK. Written as DNA, the CDR3 is TGTGCCAGCAGCCAGGTCCGACCACAGGGTATCACTGAAGCTTTCTTT. Amino acid sequence: CASSQVRPQGITEAFF.

This chain joins TRBV7-9 and TRBJ2-7, with 10 nucleotides matching TRBD1. This CDR3 spans 14 amino acids. Per germline, CDR1 SEHNR and CDR2 FQNEAQ (reference sequence). After removal of 4 bases from V and 5 bases from J, the junction contained 5 bases not matched to a gene. The CDR3 spells CASSSRDRGHEQYF. The CDR3 nucleotides read TGTGCCAGCAGCTCCCGGGACAGGGGACACGAGCAGTACTTC.

J is TRBJ2-1 and V is TRBV10-3; the match to TRBD2 covers 8 bases. J gave up 6 bases and V 8 bases, and 12 bases lay outside the gene matches. This CDR3 is built from 15 residues. Germline assignment: CDR1 ENHRY and CDR2 SYGVKD. The CDR3 DNA reads as TGTGCCATCCTCCCCGTCGGCGGGGGGCCCAATGAGCAGTTCTTC. Translating gives CAILPVGGGPNEQFF.

The chain joins TRBV7-3 to TRBJ1-2, with D possibly being TRBD1 (5 bases). The CDR3 is 14 amino acids. V was trimmed by 2 bases and J by 1 base, leaving 8 bases between them. Germline loops: CDR1 SGHTA, CDR2 FQGTGA. CDR3 protein: CASSLSGDNYGYTF. As DNA, the CDR3 is TGTGCCAGCAGCTTATCGGGGGATAACTATGGCTACACCTTC.

J is TRBJ1-1 and V is TRBV6-1; D might be TRBD1 (5 bases). Germline CDR1 MNHNS, CDR2 SASEGT. V lost 10 bases, J lost 0 bases, and 18 bases lay in between. The CDR3 covers 15 residues. The DNA for the CDR3 is TGTGCCACCCGTCGGGGGATTCTCATGAACACTGAAGCTTTCTTT. Protein sequence: CATRRGILMNTEAFF.

The chain links TRBV13 to TRBJ2-1, with 9 bases that match TRBD2. Germline V lookup: CDR1 PRHDT, CDR2 FYEKMQ (reference sequence). This CDR3 spans 16 amino acids. Germline trimming cut 3 bases from V and 4 bases from J; bases unmatched to any gene: 7. CDR3 DNA sequence: TGTGCCAGCAGCTTTTTGGCTAGCGGGAATTACAATGAGCAGTTCTTC. Its translation: CASSFLASGNYNEQFF.

V and J are TRBV5-1 and TRBJ1-1; 7 bases are a match to TRBD1. V was clipped by 0 bases and J by 1 base; unmatched bases: 3. This CDR3 spans 15 amino acids. Germline V CDR1 and CDR2: SGHRS, YFSETQ. The CDR3 spells CASSLGQGRNTEAFF. The CDR3 DNA is TGCGCCAGCAGCTTGGGACAGGGACGGAACACTGAAGCTTTCTTT.

The chain uses TRBV6-1 and TRBJ1-2; maybe TRBD1 (5 bases). CDR3 length: 13 residues. Between the trimmed V and J ends, which lost 8 bases and 1 base, there was a span of 11 bases. Germline CDR1 is MNHNS and CDR2 is SASEGT. The CDR3 DNA reads as TGTGCCAGCTCCGGAGACAGTAACTATGGCTACACCTTC. The encoded protein is CASSGDSNYGYTF.